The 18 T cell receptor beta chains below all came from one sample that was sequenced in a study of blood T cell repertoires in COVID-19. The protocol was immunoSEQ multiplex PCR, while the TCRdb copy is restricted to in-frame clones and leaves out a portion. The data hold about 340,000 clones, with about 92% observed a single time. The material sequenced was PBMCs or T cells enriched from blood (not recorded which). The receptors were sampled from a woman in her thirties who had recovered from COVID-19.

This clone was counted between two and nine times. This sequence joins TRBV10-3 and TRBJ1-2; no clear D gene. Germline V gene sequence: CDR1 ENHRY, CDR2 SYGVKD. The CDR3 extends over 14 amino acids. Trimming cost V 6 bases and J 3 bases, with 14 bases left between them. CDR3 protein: CAISGSSVDYGYTF. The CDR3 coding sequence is TGTGCCATCAGCGGGTCCTCAGTGGACTATGGCTACACCTTC.

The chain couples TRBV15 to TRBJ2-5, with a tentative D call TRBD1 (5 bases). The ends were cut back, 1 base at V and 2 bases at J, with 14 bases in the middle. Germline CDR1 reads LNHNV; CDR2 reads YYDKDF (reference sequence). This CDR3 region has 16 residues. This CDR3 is CATSRGGSNSQETQYF. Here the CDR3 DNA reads TGTGCCACCAGCAGAGGGGGCAGTAATAGTCAAGAGACCCAGTACTTC.

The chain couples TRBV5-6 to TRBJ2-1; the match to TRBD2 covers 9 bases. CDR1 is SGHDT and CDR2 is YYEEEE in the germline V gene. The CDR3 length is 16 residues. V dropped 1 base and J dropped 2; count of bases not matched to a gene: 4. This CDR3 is CASSLWASGTYNEQFF. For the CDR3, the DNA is TGTGCCAGCAGCTTGTGGGCTAGCGGGACCTACAATGAGCAGTTCTTC.

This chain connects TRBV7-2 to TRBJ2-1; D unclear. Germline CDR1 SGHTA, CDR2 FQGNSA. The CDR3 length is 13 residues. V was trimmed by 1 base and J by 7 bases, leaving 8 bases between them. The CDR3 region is CASSLELRNEQFF. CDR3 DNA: TGTGCCAGCAGCTTAGAATTACGGAATGAGCAGTTCTTC. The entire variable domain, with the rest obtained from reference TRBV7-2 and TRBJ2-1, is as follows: GAGVSQSPSNKVTEKGKDVELRCDPISGHTALYWYRQSLGQGLEFLIYFQGNSAPDKSGLPSDRFSAERTGGSVSTLTIQRTQQEDSAVYLCASSLELRNEQFFGPGTRLTVL.

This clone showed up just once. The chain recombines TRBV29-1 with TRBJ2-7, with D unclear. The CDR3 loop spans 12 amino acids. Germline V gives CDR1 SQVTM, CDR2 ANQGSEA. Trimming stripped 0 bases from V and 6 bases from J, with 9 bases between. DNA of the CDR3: TGCAGCGTTGAAGATCGAGGATTCGAGCAGTACTTC. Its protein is CSVEDRGFEQYF.

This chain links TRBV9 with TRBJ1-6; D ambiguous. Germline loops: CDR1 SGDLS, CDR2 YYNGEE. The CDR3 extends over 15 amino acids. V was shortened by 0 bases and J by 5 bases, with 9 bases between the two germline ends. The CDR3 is CASSVGTLDNSPLHF. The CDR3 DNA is TGTGCCAGCAGCGTAGGAACTCTCGATAATTCACCCCTCCACTTT.

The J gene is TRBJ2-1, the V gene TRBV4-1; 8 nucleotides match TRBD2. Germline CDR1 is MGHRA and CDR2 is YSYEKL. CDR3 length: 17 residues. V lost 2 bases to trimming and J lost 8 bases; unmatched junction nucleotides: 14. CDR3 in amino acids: CASSQPTKGLVTYEQFF. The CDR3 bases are TGCGCCAGCAGCCAACCGACGAAGGGACTAGTGACGTATGAGCAGTTCTTC.

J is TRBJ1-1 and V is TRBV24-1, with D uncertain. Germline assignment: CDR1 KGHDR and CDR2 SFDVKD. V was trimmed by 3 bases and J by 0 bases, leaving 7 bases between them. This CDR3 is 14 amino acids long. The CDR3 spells CATSDADMNTEAFF. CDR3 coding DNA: TGTGCCACCAGTGATGCAGACATGAACACTGAAGCTTTCTTT.

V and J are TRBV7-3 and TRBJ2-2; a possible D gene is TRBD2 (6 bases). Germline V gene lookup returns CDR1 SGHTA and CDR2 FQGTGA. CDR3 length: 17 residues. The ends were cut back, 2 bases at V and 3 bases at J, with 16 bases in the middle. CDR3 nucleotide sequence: TGTGCCAGCAGCTTAGGGTACGGGAGTGGGGACACCGGGGAGCTGTTTTTT. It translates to CASSLGYGSGDTGELFF.

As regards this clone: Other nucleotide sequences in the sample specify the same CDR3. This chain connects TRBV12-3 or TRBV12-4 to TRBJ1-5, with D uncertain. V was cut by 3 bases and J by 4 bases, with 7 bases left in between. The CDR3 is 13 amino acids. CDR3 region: CASSFRGNQPQHF. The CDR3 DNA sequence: TGTGCCAGCAGTTTTCGGGGTAATCAGCCCCAGCATTTT.

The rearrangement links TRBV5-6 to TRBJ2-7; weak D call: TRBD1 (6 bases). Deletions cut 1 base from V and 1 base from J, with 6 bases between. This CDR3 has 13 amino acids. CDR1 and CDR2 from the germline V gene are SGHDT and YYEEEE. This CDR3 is CASSLTGSYEQYF. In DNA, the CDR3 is TGTGCCAGCAGCTTGACAGGGTCCTACGAGCAGTACTTC.

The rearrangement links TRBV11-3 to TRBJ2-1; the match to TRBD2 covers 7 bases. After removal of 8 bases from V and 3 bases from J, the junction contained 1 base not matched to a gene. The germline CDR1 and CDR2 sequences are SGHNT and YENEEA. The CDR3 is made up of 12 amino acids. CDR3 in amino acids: CASGRDYNEQFF. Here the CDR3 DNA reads TGTGCCAGCGGGAGGGACTACAATGAGCAGTTCTTC.

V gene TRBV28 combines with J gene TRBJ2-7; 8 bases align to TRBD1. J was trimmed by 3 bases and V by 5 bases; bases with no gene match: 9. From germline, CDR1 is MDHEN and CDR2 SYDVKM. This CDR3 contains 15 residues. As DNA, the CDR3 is TGTGCCAGCAGTCCTTCAGGGGGCTCAGGCTACGAGCAGTACTTC. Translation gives CASSPSGGSGYEQYF. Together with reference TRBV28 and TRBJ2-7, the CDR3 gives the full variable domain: DVKVTQSSRYLVKRTGEKVFLECVQDMDHENMFWYRQDPGLGLRLIYFSYDVKMKEKGDIPEGYSVSREKKERFSLILESASTNQTSMYLCASSPSGGSGYEQYFGPGTRLTVT.

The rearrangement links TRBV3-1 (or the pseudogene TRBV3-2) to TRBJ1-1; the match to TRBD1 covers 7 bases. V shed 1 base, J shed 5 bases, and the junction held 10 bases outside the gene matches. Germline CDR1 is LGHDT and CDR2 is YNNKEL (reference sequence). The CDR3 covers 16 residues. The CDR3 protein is CASSQGAGGVGTEAFF. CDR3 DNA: TGTGCCAGCAGCCAAGGGGCAGGGGGTGTTGGGACTGAAGCTTTCTTT.

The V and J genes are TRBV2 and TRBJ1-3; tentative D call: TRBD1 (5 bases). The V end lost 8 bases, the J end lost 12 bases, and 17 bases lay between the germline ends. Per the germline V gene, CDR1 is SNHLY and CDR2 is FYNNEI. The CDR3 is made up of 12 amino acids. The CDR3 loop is CASQAGPTNIYF. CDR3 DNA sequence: TGTGCCAGCCAGGCAGGGCCAACGAACATATATTTT.

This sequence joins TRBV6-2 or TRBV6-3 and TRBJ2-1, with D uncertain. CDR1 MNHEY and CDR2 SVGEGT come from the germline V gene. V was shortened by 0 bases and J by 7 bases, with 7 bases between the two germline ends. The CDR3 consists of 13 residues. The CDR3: CASSYSRWNEQFF. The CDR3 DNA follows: TGTGCCAGCAGTTACTCGAGATGGAATGAGCAGTTCTTC.

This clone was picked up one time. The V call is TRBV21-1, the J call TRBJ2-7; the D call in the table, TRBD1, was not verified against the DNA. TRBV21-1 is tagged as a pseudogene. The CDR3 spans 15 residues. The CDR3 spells CASSKALRGTYEQYF. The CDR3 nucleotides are TGTGCCAGCAGCAAAGCACTCAGGGGGACCTACGAGCAGTACTTC.

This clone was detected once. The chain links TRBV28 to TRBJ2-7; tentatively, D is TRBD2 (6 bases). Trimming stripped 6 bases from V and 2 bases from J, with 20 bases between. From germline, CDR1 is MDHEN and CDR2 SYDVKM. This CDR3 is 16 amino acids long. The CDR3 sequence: CASRSEAGQPTYEQYF. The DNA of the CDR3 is TGTGCCAGCAGAAGTGAGGCGGGGCAGCCTACCTACGAGCAGTACTTC.